These T cell receptor beta chains were read from a single sample in a study of blood T cell repertoires in COVID-19. The assay was immunoSEQ multiplex PCR, and TCRdb's table has in-frame clones only and misses some. Among about 60,000 clones listed, roughly 74% were seen once. Sequences were obtained from peripheral blood. These TCRs come from a human donor in a cohort sampled during active COVID-19. Both conserved end residues are trimmed from each CDR3.

>TRBJ2-5|TRBV11-1
ASSLGGSGSAETQY
>TRBJ1-4|TRBV15
ATSAGAQEKLF
>TRBJ2-7|TRBV6-1
ASSEGTGGTHEQY
>TRBJ2-5|TRBV29-1
SGLEQETQY
>TRBJ2-7|TRBV6-5
ASSPRGGDSYEQY
>TRBJ1-1|TRBV2
ASSALQGAIGNTEAF
>TRBJ1-2|TRBV7-2
ASSLENYGYT
>TRBJ2-2|TRBV9
ASSPRTTNGELF
>TRBJ1-1|TRBV3-1/TRBV3-2
ASKGGGMNTEAF
>TRBJ2-1|TRBV12-3/TRBV12-4
ASSPLRVDEQF
>TRBJ1-5|TRBV5-1
ASSKGAGNQPQH
>TRBJ2-7|TRBV27
ASHPGGRVYEQY
>TRBJ1-5|TRBV6-4
ASSMGADQPQH
>TRBJ2-1|TRBV27
ASSRDRDSNEQF
>TRBJ1-3|TRBV28
ASSFLAATSSGNTIY
>TRBJ2-4|TRBV30
AWRAGVAKNIQY
>TRBJ2-6|TRBV5-4
AKGTGGFPGANVLT
>TRBJ1-1|TRBV7-9
ASSRMSGNTEAF
>TRBJ2-5|TRBV5-6
ASSHGLAGASATQY
>TRBJ2-3|TRBV6-6
ASSSSSLDTQY
>TRBJ1-1|TRBV19
ASSERQGLGTEAF
>TRBJ2-2|TRBV5-1
ASSFTLAGGNTGELF
>TRBJ2-5|TRBV28
ASSSRRGKETQY
>TRBJ2-5|TRBV10-2
ASSEGLAGQETQY
>TRBJ2-5|TRBV20-1
SASAAPGQGGLQETQY
>TRBJ2-1|TRBV2
ASIRQRGSYNEQF
>TRBJ1-6|TRBV6-5
ASSYGGRGSPLH
>TRBJ1-1|TRBV24-1
ATTRVGGDTEAF
>TRBJ2-2|TRBV27
ASSLQGFVTGELF
>TRBJ2-7|TRBV27
ASSLDRAGEQY
>TRBJ2-2|TRBV19
ASSSGGFGTGELF
>TRBJ2-7|TRBV15
ATSRDRRRTSGYEQY
>TRBJ2-1|TRBV27
ASSFLSQGFPKEQF
>TRBJ1-5|TRBV28
ASSLNQGAQPQH
>TRBJ1-6|TRBV27
ASRSGLANSPLH
>TRBJ1-2|TRBV6-6
ASSLDKTGYT
>TRBJ2-3|TRBV7-2
ASSRTGTRKTDTQY
>TRBJ2-2|TRBV4-1
ASSQDAVIANTGELF
>TRBJ2-5|TRBV7-2
ASSLGTGQETQY
>TRBJ1-2|TRBV3-1/TRBV3-2
ASSQAQEFNYGYT
>TRBJ1-6|TRBV9
ASSEGTGYNSPLH
>TRBJ2-1|TRBV6-5
ASSTTTLTENEQF
>TRBJ2-1|TRBV19
ASSTGLAGANEQF
>TRBJ1-3|TRBV20-1
SASDRDTIY